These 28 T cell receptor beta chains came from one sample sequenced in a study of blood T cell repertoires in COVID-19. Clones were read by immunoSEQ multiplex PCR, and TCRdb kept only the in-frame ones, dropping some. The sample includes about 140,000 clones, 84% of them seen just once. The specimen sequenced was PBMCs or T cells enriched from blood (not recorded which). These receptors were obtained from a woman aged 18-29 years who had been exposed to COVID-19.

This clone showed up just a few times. The CDR3 reads CASSSGTSGSSYEQYF. CDR3 nucleotide sequence: TGCGCCAGCAGCTCAGGGACTAGCGGGAGCTCCTACGAGCAGTACTTC. The chain recombines TRBV5-1 with TRBJ2-7; the match to TRBD2 covers 14 bases. V dropped 3 bases and J dropped 0; count of bases not matched to a gene: 2. This CDR3 spans 16 amino acids. CDR1 is SGHRS and CDR2 is YFSETQ in the germline V gene.

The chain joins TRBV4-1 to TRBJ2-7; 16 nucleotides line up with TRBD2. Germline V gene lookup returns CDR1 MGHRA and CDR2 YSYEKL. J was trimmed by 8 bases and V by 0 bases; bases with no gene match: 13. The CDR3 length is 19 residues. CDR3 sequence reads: CASSQDGGLAGGPVYQQYF. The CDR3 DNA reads TGCGCCAGCAGCCAAGATGGGGGACTAGCGGGAGGGCCGGTTTACCAGCAGTACTTC.

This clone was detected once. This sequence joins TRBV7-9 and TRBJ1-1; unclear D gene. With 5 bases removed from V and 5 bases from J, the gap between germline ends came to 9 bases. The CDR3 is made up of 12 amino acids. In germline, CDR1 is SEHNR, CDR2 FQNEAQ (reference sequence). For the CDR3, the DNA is TGTGCCAGCAGCCCCCTTGTGACTGAAGCTTTCTTT. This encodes CASSPLVTEAFF.

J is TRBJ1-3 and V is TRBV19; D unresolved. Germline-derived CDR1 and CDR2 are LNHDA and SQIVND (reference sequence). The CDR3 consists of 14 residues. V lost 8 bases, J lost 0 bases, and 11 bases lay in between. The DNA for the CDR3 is TGTGCCAGTTCGGGAGAGAGCTCTGGAAACACCATATATTTT. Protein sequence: CASSGESSGNTIYF.

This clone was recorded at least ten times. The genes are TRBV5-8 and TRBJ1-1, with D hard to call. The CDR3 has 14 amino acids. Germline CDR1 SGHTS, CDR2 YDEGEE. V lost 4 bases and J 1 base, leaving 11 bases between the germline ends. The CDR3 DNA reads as TGTGCCAGCAGCCCGGAGCCGCGGAACACTGAAGCTTTCTTT. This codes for CASSPEPRNTEAFF.

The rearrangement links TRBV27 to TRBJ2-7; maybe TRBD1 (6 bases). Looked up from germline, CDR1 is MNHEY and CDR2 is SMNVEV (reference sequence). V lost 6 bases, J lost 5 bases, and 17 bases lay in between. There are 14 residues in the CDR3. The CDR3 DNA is TGTGCCAGCAGGCTTGTCGGACAGTCGCACGAGCAGTACTTC. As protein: CASRLVGQSHEQYF.

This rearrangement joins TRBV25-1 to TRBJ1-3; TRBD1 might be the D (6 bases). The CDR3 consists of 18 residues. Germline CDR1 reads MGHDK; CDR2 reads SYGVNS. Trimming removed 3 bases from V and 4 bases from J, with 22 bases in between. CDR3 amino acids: CASSDMGAGRGRGNTIYF. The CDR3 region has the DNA TGTGCCAGCAGTGACATGGGGGCAGGGCGCGGTAGGGGAAACACCATATATTTT.

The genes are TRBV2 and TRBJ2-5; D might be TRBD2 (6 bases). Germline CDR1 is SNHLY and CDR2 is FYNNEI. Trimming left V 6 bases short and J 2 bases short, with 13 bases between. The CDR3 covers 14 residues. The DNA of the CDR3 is TGTGCCAGCAGCCCCGGGACTGTGCAAGAGACCCAGTACTTC. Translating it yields CASSPGTVQETQYF.

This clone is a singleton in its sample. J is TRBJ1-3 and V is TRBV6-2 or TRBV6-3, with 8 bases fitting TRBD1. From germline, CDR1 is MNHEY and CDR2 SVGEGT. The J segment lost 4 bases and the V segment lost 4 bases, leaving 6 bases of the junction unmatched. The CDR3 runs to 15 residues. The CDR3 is CASSSRGRTGNTIYF. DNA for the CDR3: TGTGCCAGCAGTTCCAGGGGGCGAACCGGAAACACCATATATTTT.

The CDR3 loop reads CASSSRQGISGYTF. DNA of the CDR3: TGTGCCAGCAGTTCCCGACAGGGGATCAGTGGCTACACCTTC. The chain employs TRBV27 and TRBJ1-2, with 8 nucleotides matching TRBD1. This CDR3 is built from 14 residues. V lost 4 bases, J lost 7 bases, and 8 bases stayed unmatched. Germline-derived CDR1 and CDR2 are MNHEY and SMNVEV (reference sequence).

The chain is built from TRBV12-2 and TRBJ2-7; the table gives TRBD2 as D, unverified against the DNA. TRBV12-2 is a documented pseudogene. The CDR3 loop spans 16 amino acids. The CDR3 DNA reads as TGTGCAAGTCGCTTGGCCTCCCGGGGTGGGTCTAACGAGCAGTACTTC. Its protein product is CASRLASRGGSNEQYF.

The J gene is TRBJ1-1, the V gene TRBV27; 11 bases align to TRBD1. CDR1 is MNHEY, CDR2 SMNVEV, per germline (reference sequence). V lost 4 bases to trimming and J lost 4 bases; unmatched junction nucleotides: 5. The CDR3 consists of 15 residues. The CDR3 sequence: CASSSRTGGGTEAFF. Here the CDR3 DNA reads TGTGCCAGCAGTTCTCGGACAGGGGGCGGCACTGAAGCTTTCTTT.

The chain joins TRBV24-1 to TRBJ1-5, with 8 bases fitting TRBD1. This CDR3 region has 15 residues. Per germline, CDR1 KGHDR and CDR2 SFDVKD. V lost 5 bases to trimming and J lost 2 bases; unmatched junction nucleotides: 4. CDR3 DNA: TGTGCCACCAGTGCAGGGGGCGAGGGCAATCAGCCCCAGCATTTT. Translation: CATSAGGEGNQPQHF.

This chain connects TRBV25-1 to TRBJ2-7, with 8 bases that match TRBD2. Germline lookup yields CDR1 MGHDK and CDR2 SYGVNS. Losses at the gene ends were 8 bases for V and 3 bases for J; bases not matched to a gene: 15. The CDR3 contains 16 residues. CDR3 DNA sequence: TGTGCCAGCGCACCCGCGGGGGGAACCTGGGGCTACGAGCAGTACTTC. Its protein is CASAPAGGTWGYEQYF.

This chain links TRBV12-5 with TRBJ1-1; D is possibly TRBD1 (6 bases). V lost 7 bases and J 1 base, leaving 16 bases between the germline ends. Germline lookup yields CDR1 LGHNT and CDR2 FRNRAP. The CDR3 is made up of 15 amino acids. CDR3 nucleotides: TGTGCTAGTGCCCCTCCCGGGACAAAGAACACTGAAGCTTTCTTT. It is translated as CASAPPGTKNTEAFF.

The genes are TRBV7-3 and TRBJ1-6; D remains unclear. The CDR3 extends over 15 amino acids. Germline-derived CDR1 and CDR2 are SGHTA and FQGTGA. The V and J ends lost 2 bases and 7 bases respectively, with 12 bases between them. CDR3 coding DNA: TGTGCCAGCAGCTTAGGAGGGTTCCCAAATTCACCCCTCCACTTT. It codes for CASSLGGFPNSPLHF. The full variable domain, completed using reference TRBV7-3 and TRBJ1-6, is GAGVSQTPSNKVTEKGKYVELRCDPISGHTALYWYRQSLGQGPEFLIYFQGTGAADDSGLPNDRFFAVRPEGSVSTLKIQRTERGDSAVYLCASSLGGFPNSPLHFGNGTRLTVT.

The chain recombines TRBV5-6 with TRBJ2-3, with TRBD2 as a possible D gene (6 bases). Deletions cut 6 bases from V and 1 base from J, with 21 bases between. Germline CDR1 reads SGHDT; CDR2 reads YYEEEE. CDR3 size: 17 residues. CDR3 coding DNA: TGTGCCAGCACCCCGACGATGGGGGGTTTAGGCACAGATACGCAGTATTTT. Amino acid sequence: CASTPTMGGLGTDTQYF.

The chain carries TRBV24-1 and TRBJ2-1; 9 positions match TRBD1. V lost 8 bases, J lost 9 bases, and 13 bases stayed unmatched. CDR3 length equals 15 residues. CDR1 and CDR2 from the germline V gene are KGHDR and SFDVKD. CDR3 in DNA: TGTGCCACCAATCTTCAGGGGACAGGGCCCGGTGAGCAGTTCTTC. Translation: CATNLQGTGPGEQFF.

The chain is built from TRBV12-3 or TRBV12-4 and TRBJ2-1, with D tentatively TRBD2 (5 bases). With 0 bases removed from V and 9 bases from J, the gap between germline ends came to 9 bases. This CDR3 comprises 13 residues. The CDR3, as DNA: TGTGCCAGCAGTTTAGCGGGAGTAGGTGAGCAGTTCTTC. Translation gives CASSLAGVGEQFF.

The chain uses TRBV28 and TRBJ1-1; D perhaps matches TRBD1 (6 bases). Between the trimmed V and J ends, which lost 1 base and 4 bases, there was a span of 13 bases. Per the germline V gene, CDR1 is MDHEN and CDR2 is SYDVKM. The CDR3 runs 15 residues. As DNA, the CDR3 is TGTGCCAGCAGTTTATTTGGGGGGGCTGGCACTGAAGCTTTCTTT. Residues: CASSLFGGAGTEAFF.

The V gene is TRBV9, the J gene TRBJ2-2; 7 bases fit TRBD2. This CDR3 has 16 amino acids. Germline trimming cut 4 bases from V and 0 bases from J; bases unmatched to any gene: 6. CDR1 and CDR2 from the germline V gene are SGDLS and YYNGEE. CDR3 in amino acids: CASSLSGTTNTGELFF. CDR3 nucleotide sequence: TGTGCCAGCAGCCTCTCCGGGACTACGAACACCGGGGAGCTGTTTTTT.

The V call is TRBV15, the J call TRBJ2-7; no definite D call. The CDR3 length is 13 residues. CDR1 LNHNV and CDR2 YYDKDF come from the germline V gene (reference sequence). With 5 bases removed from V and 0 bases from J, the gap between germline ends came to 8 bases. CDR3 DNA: TGTGCCACCAGCGCCCTAGACTCCTACGAGCAGTACTTC. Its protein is CATSALDSYEQYF.

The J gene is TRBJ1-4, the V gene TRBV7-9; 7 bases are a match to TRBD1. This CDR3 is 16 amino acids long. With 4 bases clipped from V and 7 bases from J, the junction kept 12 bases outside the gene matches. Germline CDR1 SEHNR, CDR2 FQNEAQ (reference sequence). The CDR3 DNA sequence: TGTGCCAGCAGCTCAGCTTTGGGACAGTTAATTGAAAAACTGTTTTTT. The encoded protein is CASSSALGQLIEKLFF. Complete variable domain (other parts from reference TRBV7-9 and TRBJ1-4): DTGVSQNPRHKITKRGQNVTFRCDPISEHNRLYWYRQTLGQGPEFLTYFQNEAQLEKSRLLSDRFSAERPKGSFSTLEIQRTEQGDSAMYLCASSSALGQLIEKLFFGSGTQLSVL.

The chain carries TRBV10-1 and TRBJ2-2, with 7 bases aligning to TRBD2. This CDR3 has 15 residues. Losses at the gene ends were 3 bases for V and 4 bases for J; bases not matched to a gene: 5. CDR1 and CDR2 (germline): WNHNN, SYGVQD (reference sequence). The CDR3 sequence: CASSDGRESTGELFF. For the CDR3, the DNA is TGCGCCAGCAGTGACGGGCGGGAGTCCACCGGGGAGCTGTTTTTT.

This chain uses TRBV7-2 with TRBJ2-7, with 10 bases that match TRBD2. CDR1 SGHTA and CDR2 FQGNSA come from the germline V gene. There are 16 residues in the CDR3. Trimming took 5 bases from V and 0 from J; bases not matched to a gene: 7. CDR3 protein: CASSPMTSGYSYEQYF. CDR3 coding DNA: TGTGCCAGCAGCCCCATGACTAGCGGGTACTCCTACGAGCAGTACTTC.

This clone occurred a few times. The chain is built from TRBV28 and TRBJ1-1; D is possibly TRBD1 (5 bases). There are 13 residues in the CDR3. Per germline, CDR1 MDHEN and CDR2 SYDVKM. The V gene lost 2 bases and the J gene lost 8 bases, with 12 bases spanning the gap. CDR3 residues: CASSLGRQTEAFF. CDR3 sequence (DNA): TGTGCCAGCAGTTTAGGAAGACAGACCGAAGCTTTCTTT.

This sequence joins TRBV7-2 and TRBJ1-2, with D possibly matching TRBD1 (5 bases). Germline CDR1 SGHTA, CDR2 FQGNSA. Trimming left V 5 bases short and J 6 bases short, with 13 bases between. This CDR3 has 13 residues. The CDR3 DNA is TGTGCCAGCAGCCGCACCAGGGTGGATGGCTACACCTTC. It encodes CASSRTRVDGYTF.

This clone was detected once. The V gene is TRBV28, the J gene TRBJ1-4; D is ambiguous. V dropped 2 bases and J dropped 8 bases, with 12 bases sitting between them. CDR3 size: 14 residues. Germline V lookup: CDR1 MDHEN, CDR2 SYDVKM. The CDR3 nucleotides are TGTGCCAGCAGTTTACGAGGGATTCAGGAAAAACTGTTTTTT. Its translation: CASSLRGIQEKLFF.